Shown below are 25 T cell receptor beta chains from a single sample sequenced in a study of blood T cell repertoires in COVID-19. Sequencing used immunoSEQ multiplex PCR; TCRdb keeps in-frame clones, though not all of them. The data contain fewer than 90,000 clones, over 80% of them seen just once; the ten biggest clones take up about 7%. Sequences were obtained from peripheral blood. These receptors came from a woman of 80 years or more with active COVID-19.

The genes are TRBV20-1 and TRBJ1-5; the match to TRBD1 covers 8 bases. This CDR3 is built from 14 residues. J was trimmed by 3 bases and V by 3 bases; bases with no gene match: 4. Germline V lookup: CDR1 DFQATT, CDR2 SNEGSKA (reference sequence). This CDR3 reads CSASSGQANQPQHF. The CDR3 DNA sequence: TGCAGTGCTAGTTCGGGACAGGCCAATCAGCCCCAGCATTTT.

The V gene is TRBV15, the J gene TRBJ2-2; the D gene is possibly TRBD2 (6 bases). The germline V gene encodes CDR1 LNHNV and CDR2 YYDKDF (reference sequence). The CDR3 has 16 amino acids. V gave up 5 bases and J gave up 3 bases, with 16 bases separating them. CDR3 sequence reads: CATSPVAGGYTGELFF. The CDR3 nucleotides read TGTGCCACCAGCCCGGTGGCAGGAGGGTACACCGGGGAGCTGTTTTTT.

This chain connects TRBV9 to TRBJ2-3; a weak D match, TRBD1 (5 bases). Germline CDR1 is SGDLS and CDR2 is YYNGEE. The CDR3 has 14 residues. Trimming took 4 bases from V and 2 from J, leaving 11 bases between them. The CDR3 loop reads CASSTQASTDTQYF. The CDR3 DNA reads TGTGCCAGCAGCACACAGGCGTCCACAGATACGCAGTATTTT.

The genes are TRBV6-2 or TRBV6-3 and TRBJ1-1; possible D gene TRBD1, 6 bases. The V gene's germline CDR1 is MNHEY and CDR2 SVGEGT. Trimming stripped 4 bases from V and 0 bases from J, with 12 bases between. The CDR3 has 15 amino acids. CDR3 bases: TGTGCCAGCAGTTCCACGACAGGAGTGAACACTGAAGCTTTCTTT. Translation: CASSSTTGVNTEAFF.

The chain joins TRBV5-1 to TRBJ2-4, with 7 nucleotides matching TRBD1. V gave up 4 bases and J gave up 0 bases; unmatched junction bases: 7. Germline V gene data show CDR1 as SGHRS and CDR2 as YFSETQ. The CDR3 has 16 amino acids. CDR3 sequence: CASSLGDRLAKNIQYF. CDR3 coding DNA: TGCGCCAGCAGCCTGGGGGACAGACTAGCCAAAAACATTCAGTACTTC.

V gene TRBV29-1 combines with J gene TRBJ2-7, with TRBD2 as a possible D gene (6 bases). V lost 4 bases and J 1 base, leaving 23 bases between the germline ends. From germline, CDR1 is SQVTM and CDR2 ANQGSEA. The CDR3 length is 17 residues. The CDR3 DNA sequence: TGCAGCGTTGGGGGGGATGTTCAACAGCGTATATCCTACGAGCAGTACTTC. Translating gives CSVGGDVQQRISYEQYF.

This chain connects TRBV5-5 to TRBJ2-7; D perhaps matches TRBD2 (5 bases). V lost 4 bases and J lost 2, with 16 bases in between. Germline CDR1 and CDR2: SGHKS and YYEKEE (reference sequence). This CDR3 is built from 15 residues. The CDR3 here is CASSPASGTTYEQYF. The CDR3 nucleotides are TGTGCCAGCAGCCCGGCCAGCGGAACCACCTACGAGCAGTACTTC.

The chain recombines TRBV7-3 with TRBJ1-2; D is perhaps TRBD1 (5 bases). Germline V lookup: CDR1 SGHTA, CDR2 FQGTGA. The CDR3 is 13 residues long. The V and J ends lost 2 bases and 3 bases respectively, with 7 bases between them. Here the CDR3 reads CASSLGGYYGYTF. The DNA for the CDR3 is TGTGCCAGCAGCTTAGGGGGGTACTATGGCTACACCTTC.

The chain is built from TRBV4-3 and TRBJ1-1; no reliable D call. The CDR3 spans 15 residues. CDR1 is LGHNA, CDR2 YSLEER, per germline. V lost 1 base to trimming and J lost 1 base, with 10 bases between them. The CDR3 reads CASSQVRRQNTEAFF. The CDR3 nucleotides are TGCGCCAGCAGCCAAGTTAGGCGACAGAACACTGAAGCTTTCTTT.

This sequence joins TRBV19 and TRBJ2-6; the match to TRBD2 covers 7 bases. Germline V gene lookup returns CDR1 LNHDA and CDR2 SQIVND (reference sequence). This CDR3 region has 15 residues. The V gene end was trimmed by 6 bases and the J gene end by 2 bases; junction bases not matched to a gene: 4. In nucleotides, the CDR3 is TGTGCCAGTAGCAACCGGGGGGCTGGGGCCAACGTCCTGACTTTC. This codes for CASSNRGAGANVLTF.

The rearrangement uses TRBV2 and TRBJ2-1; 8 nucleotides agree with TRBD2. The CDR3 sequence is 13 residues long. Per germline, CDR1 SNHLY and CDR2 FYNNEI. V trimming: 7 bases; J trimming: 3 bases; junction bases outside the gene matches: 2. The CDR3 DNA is TGTGCCAGCACGCGGGGGGACTACAATGAGCAGTTCTTC. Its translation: CASTRGDYNEQFF.

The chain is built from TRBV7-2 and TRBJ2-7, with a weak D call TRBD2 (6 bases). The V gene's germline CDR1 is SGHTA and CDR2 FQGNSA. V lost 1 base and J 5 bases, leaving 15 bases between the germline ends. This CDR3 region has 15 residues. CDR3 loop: CASSLGPGRWDEQYF. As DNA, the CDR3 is TGTGCCAGCAGCTTAGGCCCGGGGAGGTGGGACGAGCAGTACTTC.

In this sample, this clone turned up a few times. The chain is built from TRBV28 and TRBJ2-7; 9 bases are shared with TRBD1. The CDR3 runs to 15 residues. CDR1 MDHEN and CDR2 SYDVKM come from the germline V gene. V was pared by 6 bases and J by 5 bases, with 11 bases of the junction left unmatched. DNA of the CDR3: TGTGCCAGCAGGTTACCGGGACAGGGCGTCAACGAGCAGTACTTC. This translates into CASRLPGQGVNEQYF. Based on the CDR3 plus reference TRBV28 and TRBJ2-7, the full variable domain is DVKVTQSSRYLVKRTGEKVFLECVQDMDHENMFWYRQDPGLGLRLIYFSYDVKMKEKGDIPEGYSVSREKKERFSLILESASTNQTSMYLCASRLPGQGVNEQYFGPGTRLTVT.

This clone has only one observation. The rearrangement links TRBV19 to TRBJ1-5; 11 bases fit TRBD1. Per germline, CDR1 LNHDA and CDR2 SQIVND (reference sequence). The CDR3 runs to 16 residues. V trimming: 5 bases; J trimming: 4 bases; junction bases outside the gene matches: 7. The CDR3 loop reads CASSSWDRGINQPQHF. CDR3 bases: TGTGCCAGTAGTTCCTGGGACAGGGGGATAAATCAGCCCCAGCATTTT.

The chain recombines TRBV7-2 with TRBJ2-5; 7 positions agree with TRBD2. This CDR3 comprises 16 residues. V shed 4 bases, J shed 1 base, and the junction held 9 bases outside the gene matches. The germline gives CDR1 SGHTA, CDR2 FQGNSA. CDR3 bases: TGTGCCAGCAGCTCCCTGGCTGGCGGGGGCCAAGAGACCCAGTACTTC. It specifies CASSSLAGGGQETQYF. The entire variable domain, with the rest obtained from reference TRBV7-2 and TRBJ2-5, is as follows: GAGVSQSPSNKVTEKGKDVELRCDPISGHTALYWYRQSLGQGLEFLIYFQGNSAPDKSGLPSDRFSAERTGGSVSTLTIQRTQQEDSAVYLCASSSLAGGGQETQYFGPGTRLLVL.

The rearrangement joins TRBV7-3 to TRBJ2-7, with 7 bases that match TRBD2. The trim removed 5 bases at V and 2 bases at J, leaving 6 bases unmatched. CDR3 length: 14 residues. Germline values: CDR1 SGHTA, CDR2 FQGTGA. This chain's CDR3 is CASSPPGRPYEQYF. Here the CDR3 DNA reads TGTGCCAGCAGCCCCCCCGGGAGGCCCTACGAGCAGTACTTC.

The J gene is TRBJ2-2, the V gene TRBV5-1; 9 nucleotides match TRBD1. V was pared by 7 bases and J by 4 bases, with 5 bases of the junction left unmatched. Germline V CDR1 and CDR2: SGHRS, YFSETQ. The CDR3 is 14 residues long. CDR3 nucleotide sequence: TGCGCCAGCCAACAGGGGGCAGGCACCGGGGAGCTGTTTTTT. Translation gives CASQQGAGTGELFF.

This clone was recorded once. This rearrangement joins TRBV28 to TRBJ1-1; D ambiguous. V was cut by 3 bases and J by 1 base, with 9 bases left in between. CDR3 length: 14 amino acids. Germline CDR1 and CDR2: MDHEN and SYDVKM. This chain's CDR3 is CASSFSRPNTEAFF. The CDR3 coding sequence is TGTGCCAGCAGTTTTTCCAGGCCGAACACTGAAGCTTTCTTT.

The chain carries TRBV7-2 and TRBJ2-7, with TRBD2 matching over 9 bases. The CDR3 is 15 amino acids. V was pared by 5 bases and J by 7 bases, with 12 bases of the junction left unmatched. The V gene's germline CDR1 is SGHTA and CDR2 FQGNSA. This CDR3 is CASSNQGSGSGEQYF. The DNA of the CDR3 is TGTGCCAGCAGCAACCAGGGTAGCGGGAGTGGTGAGCAGTACTTC. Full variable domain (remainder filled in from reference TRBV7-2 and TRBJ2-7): GAGVSQSPSNKVTEKGKDVELRCDPISGHTALYWYRQSLGQGLEFLIYFQGNSAPDKSGLPSDRFSAERTGGSVSTLTIQRTQQEDSAVYLCASSNQGSGSGEQYFGPGTRLTVT.

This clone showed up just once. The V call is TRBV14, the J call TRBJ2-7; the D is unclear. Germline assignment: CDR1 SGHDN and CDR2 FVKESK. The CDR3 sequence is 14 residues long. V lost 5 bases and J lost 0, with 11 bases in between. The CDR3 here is CASSYRRNSYEQYF. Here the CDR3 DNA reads TGTGCCAGCAGCTACCGGCGGAACTCCTACGAGCAGTACTTC.

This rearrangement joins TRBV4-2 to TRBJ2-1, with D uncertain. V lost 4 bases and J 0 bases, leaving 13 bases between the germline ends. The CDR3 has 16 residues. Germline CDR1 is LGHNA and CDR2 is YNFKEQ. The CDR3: CASSLAAASSYNEQFF. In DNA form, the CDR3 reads TGTGCCAGCAGCCTCGCGGCGGCAAGCTCCTACAATGAGCAGTTCTTC.

The CDR3 region is CASSLLGEITNEKLFF. The CDR3, as DNA: TGCGCCAGCAGCTTGTTAGGGGAAATAACTAATGAAAAACTGTTTTTT. This chain links TRBV5-1 with TRBJ1-4; possibly TRBD1 for D (5 bases). The V gene lost 1 base and the J gene lost 1 base, with 11 bases spanning the gap. The CDR3 runs 16 residues. CDR1 and CDR2 from the germline V gene are SGHRS and YFSETQ.

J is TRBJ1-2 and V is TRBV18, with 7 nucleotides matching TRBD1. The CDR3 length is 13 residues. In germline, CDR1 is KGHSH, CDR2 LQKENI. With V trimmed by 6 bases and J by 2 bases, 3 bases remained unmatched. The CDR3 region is CASSWGQNYGYTF. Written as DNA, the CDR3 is TGTGCCAGCTCCTGGGGACAGAACTATGGCTACACCTTC.

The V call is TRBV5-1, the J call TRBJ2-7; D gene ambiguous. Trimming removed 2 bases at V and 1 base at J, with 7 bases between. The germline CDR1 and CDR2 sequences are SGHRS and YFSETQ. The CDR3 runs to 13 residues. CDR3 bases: TGCGCCAGCAGCTTAGGCAGGTCCTACGAGCAGTACTTC. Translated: CASSLGRSYEQYF.

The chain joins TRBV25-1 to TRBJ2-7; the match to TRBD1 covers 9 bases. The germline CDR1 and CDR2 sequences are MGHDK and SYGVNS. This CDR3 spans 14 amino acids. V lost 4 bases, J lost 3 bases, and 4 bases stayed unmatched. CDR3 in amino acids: CASSATGGYYEQYF. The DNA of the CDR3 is TGTGCCAGCAGTGCGACAGGGGGTTACTACGAGCAGTACTTC.